This T cell receptor (beta chain) was retrieved from a study of shared clonotypes between healthy human individuals. Assay: immunoSEQ multiplex PCR; the TCRdb copy retains only in-frame clones and omits some. The sample includes about 2.2 million clones, just under 95% of them seen just once. Trimming took 7 bases from V and 0 from J; bases not matched to a gene: 1. CDR1 is SQVTM, CDR2 ANQGSEA, per germline. This CDR3 contains 12 residues. Naive CD8 isolation took CD45RO-negative cells positively selected for CCR7 and excluded terminally differentiated effector memory CD45RA+ cells. The sample was naive CD8+ T cells from PBMCs. The chain combines TRBV29-1 with TRBJ2-7, with 9 bases matching TRBD2. This receptor was taken from a man between 18 and 29 years old in good health. Some clones in this sample may be carry-over from other donors' samples. CDR3 sequence: CSGLADSYEQYF. The CDR3 nucleotides read TGCAGCGGACTAGCGGACTCCTACGAGCAGTACTTC.